The rows below give T cell receptor beta chains drawn from one sample of a study of CD8+ T cells in alopecia areata. Some clones are missing from TCRdb's copy, which holds only in-frame ones; the method was immunoSEQ multiplex PCR. The sample has approximately 300,000 clones, 58% seen once; the top ten hold approximately 1.7%. The input for sequencing was CD4+ T cells sorted from blood, taken at week 24, from a patient treated with tofacitinib. Receptor source: a human donor with alopecia areata. Both conserved end residues are part of each CDR3. The D gene is left open where the match is weak. Part of the rows lack a size; the others show once, few, many or a class for expanded clones.

cdr3_nt cdr3_aa j_call v_call clone_size d_call
TGTGCCAGCAGTGAATGGGCCGGATTGGGGGGCAGAGGTGAGCAGTTCTTC CASSEWAGLGGRGEQFF TRBJ2-1 TRBV25-1 . .
TGTGCCTGGAGTGTCCGGGAGCCCAATCAGCCCCAGCATTTT CAWSVREPNQPQHF TRBJ1-5 TRBV30 . .
TGCAGTGCTCAGGACCAAGAGACCCAGTACTTC CSAQDQETQYF TRBJ2-5 TRBV20-1 few .
TGTGCCTCCGGCATCCTGAACACTGAAGCTTTCTTT CASGILNTEAFF TRBJ1-1 TRBV30 . .
TGTGCCAGCAGCCAAGTATCCAGCGGGGTGGTTGATACGCAGTATTTT CASSQVSSGVVDTQYF TRBJ2-3 TRBV4-2 . TRBD2
TGTGCCTGGAGGTTATTCTCATCAAGACCTTACAATGAGCAGTTCTTC CAWRLFSSRPYNEQFF TRBJ2-1 TRBV30 few .
TGTGCCATCAGTGAAGGAAACACTGAAGCTTTCTTT CAISEGNTEAFF TRBJ1-1 TRBV10-3 . .
TGCAGCGCCGGAGGAGGAGCGGGGGGAAGGAATGAGCAGTTCTTC CSAGGGAGGRNEQFF TRBJ2-1 TRBV29-1 . TRBD2
TGCAGCGGAGGACAGGGCACTAATGAAAAACTGTTTTTT CSGGQGTNEKLFF TRBJ1-4 TRBV29-1 . TRBD1
TGTGCCAGCAGCGCCAGCCGGGACAGGGGGAACACTGAAGCTTTCTTT CASSASRDRGNTEAFF TRBJ1-1 TRBV5-4 . TRBD1
TGCAGTCTGACAGGGAACTATGGCTACACCTTC CSLTGNYGYTF TRBJ1-2 TRBV20-1 . TRBD1
TGTGCCAGCCACCTTCCTAGCAGCACAGATACGCAGTATTTT CASHLPSSTDTQYF TRBJ2-3 TRBV5-4 few .
TGCGCCAGCAGCTCAGGTGTGACAGGGGGCAACTATGGCTACACCTTC CASSSGVTGGNYGYTF TRBJ1-2 TRBV5-1 . TRBD1
TGTGCCTGGGACAGTAACTCTGGAAACACCATATATTTT CAWDSNSGNTIYF TRBJ1-3 TRBV30 once .
TGTGCCAGCAGCTTCGCAACTCAGCCCCAGCATTTT CASSFATQPQHF TRBJ1-5 TRBV5-6 . .
TGTGCCAGCAGCTCATTACAGGGGGCGGGCTACAATGAGCAGTTCTTC CASSSLQGAGYNEQFF TRBJ2-1 TRBV7-9 once TRBD1
TGTGCCTGGAGTGTACTATCGGGAGGCACTGAAGCTTTCTTT CAWSVLSGGTEAFF TRBJ1-1 TRBV30 few .
TGTGCCTGGAGAGCGAGGGGGCTCGATCAGCCCCAGCATTTT CAWRARGLDQPQHF TRBJ1-5 TRBV30 few TRBD1
TGCAGCGTGGGACGGGCATCCTACAATGAGCAGTTCTTC CSVGRASYNEQFF TRBJ2-1 TRBV29-1 few .
TGTGCCAGCAGCTCCTCTGGGGGTGAGCAGTACTTC CASSSSGGEQYF TRBJ2-7 TRBV7-9 few .
TGTGCCTGGAGTGTAGACAGGGGTAGCTATGGCTACACCTTC CAWSVDRGSYGYTF TRBJ1-2 TRBV30 . TRBD1
TGTGCCTGGGCACAGGGTAACCAAGAGACCCAGTACTTC CAWAQGNQETQYF TRBJ2-5 TRBV30 . .
TGCGCCAGCAGCCAAGAAGGTAGGGGCGCTTACAATGAGCAGTTCTTC CASSQEGRGAYNEQFF TRBJ2-1 TRBV4-1 . .
TGTGCCAGCAGTTACCCAATACAGCCCCAGCATTTT CASSYPIQPQHF TRBJ1-5 TRBV6-5 . .
TGTGCCTGGAGCGGAGTATCAAGCGGGGAGCTGTTTTTT CAWSGVSSGELFF TRBJ2-2 TRBV30 . .
TGTGCCAGCACCGACCGATTACGTCCACCCCTCCACTTT CASTDRLRPPLHF TRBJ1-6 TRBV19 . .
TGCGCCAGCAGCCAATCTCTTATAGGCAGCTCCTATAATTCACCCCTCCACTTT CASSQSLIGSSYNSPLHF TRBJ1-6 TRBV4-3 . .
TGTGCCAGCAGTAAGGGATTGGGCAATGAGCAGTTCTTC CASSKGLGNEQFF TRBJ2-1 TRBV6-6 . .
TGTGCCAGCTCACCTGACAGAGGAAATGGCTACACCTTC CASSPDRGNGYTF TRBJ1-2 TRBV18 . .
TGTGCCTGGAGCCCTAGGGAGGGAAGGACTGAAGCTTTCTTT CAWSPREGRTEAFF TRBJ1-1 TRBV30 . .
TGTGCCATCAAAGTGACCCTCTCCGGGGGAGGGGAGACCCAGTACTTC CAIKVTLSGGGETQYF TRBJ2-5 TRBV10-3 . TRBD2
TGTGCCAGCAGCTTGGCGGGACAGGGGTCCCACGAGCAGTACTTC CASSLAGQGSHEQYF TRBJ2-7 TRBV7-9 . TRBD1
TGTGCCAGCAGTGAATGGCTAGCGCTTGAGCAGTTCTTC CASSEWLALEQFF TRBJ2-1 TRBV2 many .
TGTGCCTGGGACGCGCGGGAAACTTCACCCCTCCACTTT CAWDARETSPLHF TRBJ1-6 TRBV30 once .
TGTGCCAGCAGCTACTCCGGGACAGGCGGCATTCAGTACTTC CASSYSGTGGIQYF TRBJ2-4 TRBV2 . TRBD1
TGTGCCAGCAGTTTAAAGTGGCAGGAGGCCTACGAGCAGTACTTC CASSLKWQEAYEQYF TRBJ2-7 TRBV27 . .
TGTGCCAGCACTGGGTCTAGCGTCCCAGATACGCAGTATTTT CASTGSSVPDTQYF TRBJ2-3 TRBV2 few .
TGCAGCGCAGGGGGTAGCACAGATACGCAGTATTTT CSAGGSTDTQYF TRBJ2-3 TRBV29-1 few TRBD1
TGTGCCAGCACACAGGTAATGAACACTGAAGCTTTCTTT CASTQVMNTEAFF TRBJ1-1 TRBV28 . .
TGTGCCAGCAGCCCGCATAAGAACACCGGGGAGCTGTTTTTT CASSPHKNTGELFF TRBJ2-2 TRBV5-4 once .
TGTGCCAGCTCGATTGGACAGGACCAAGAGACCCAGTACTTC CASSIGQDQETQYF TRBJ2-5 TRBV6-1 . TRBD1
TGCAGCGTTGCAGGGACAGGGGGGGAGACCCAGTACTTC CSVAGTGGETQYF TRBJ2-5 TRBV29-1 few TRBD1
TGTGCCTGGTCTGGTTCCTCCTACAATGAGCAGTTCTTC CAWSGSSYNEQFF TRBJ2-1 TRBV30 . .
TGTGCCAGCCGAAGAAGGGAGGCGACCACTGAAGCTTTCTTT CASRRREATTEAFF TRBJ1-1 TRBV6-5 . .
TGCAGCGTTGAACTCAGATTCCAAGAGACCCAGTACTTC CSVELRFQETQYF TRBJ2-5 TRBV29-1 . .
TGTGCCAGTAGTATACGAGTAGGGTTTTGGGAGCAGTACTTC CASSIRVGFWEQYF TRBJ2-7 TRBV19 . .
TGTGCCAGCAGGGTTGACACTGAAGCTTTCTTT CASRVDTEAFF TRBJ1-1 TRBV2 . .
TGTGCCTGGATTGGTAGCAACACCGGGGAGCTGTTTTTT CAWIGSNTGELFF TRBJ2-2 TRBV30 . .
TGCGCCAGCAGCCACAGGGTTATGAATGAAAAACTGTTTTTT CASSHRVMNEKLFF TRBJ1-4 TRBV4-1 . .
TGCGCCAGCAGCCCGTACAGGGAAGGTCGGCAGCCCCAGCATTTT CASSPYREGRQPQHF TRBJ1-5 TRBV4-1 once .
TGCAGCGTCCGGACAGGGTACACCGGGGAGCTGTTTTTT CSVRTGYTGELFF TRBJ2-2 TRBV29-1 few TRBD1
TGCGCCAGCAGCTTGGCCCCGAACTACGAGCAGTACTTC CASSLAPNYEQYF TRBJ2-7 TRBV5-1 . .
TGTGCCACCAGCAGAGATAGGACAGGGGGGGACCAGTACTTC CATSRDRTGGDQYF TRBJ2-5 TRBV15 few TRBD1